The entry below gives a single T cell receptor beta chain sequence along with its context. These data come from a study of blood T cell repertoires in COVID-19. The wider study: Sites across the United States, Italy and Spain contributed samples from acute and convalescent COVID-19. T cells, B-cell-depleted T cells, or PBMCs provided the cDNA or gDNA that served as material.

Germline values: CDR1 DFQATT, CDR2 SNEGSKA (reference sequence). This CDR3 contains 13 residues. Between the trimmed V and J ends, which lost 3 bases and 6 bases, there was a span of 14 bases. Original data processing: Reference gene primer amplification in the assay estimated nucleated cell counts. Assay used: immunoSEQ multiplex PCR; TCRdb lists only in-frame clones, some missing. The DNA gave D and trimming, while V, J and clone size come from that table. The sample consists of roughly 260,000 clones, approximately 90% of them appearing once. This TCR was recovered from a man in his fifties or sixties who had recovered from COVID-19. J is TRBJ1-1 and V is TRBV20-1; D is ambiguous. Sequencing was done on a sample of peripheral blood. CDR3 sequence: CSASSTGEAEAFF. The DNA for the CDR3 is TGCAGTGCTAGTAGTACGGGTGAAGCTGAAGCTTTCTTT.